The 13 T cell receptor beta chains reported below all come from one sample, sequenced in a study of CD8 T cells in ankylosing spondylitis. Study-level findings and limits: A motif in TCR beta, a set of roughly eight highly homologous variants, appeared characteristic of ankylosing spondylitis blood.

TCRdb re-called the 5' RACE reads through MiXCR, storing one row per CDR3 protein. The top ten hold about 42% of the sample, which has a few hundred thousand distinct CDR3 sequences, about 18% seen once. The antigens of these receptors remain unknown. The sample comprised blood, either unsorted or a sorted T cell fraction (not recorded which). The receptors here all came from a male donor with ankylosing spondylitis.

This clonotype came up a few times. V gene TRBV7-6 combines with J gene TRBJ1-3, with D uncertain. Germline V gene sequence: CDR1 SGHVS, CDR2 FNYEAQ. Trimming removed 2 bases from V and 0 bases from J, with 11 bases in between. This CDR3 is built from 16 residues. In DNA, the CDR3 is TGTGCCAGCAGCTTATCTGGCCCGATCTCTGGAAACACCATATATTTT. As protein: CASSLSGPISGNTIYF.

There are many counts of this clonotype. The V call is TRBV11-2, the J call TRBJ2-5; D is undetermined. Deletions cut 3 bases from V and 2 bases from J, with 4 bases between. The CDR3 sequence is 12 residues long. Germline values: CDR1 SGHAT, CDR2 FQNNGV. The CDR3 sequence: CASSFLQETQYF. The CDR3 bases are TGTGCCAGCAGCTTTTTGCAAGAGACCCAGTACTTC.

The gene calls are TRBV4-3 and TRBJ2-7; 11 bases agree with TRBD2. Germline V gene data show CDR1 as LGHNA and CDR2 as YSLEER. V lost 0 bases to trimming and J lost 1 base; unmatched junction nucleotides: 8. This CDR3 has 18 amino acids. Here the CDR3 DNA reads TGCGCCAGCAGCCAAGATCAAGGAGGGACTAGCGGATCCTACGAGCAGTACTTC. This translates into CASSQDQGGTSGSYEQYF.

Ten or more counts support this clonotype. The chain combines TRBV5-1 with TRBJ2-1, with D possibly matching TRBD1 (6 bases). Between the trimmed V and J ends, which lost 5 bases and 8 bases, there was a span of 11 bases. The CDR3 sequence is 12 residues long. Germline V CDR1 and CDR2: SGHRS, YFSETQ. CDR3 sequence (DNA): TGCGCCAGCAGTTCCACAGGGTATGAGCAGTTCTTC. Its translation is CASSSTGYEQFF.

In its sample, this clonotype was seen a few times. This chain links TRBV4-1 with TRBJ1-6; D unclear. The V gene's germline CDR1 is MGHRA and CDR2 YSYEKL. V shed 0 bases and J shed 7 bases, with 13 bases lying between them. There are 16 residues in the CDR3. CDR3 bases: TGCGCCAGCAGCCAAGAACCAGGAACGTTAAATTCACCCCTCCACTTT. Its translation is CASSQEPGTLNSPLHF.

DNA of the CDR3: TGCAGTGCTAGAGAAACTCCCGAGGGGTTCATGGAGACCCAGTACTTC. This sequence encodes CSARETPEGFMETQYF. This chain uses TRBV20-1 with TRBJ2-5; D tentatively fits TRBD1 or TRBD2 (5 bases each). From germline, CDR1 is DFQATT and CDR2 SNEGSKA (reference sequence). This CDR3 is built from 16 residues. The V end was cut by 0 bases, the J end by 5 bases, with 19 bases between.

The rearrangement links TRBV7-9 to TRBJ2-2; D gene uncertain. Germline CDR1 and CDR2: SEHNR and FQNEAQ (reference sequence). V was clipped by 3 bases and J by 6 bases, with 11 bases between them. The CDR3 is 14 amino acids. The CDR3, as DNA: TGTGCCAGCAGCTTCCCCCTTGACGCCGGGGAGCTGTTTTTT. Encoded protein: CASSFPLDAGELFF.

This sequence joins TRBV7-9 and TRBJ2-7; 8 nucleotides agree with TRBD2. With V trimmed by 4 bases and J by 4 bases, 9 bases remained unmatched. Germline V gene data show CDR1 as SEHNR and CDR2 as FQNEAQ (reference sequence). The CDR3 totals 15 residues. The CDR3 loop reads CASSSPAGEAYEQYF. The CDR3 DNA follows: TGTGCCAGCAGCTCCCCAGCGGGAGAAGCGTACGAGCAGTACTTC. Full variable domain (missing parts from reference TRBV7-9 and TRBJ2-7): DTGVSQNPRHKITKRGQNVTFRCDPISEHNRLYWYRQTLGQGPEFLTYFQNEAQLEKSRLLSDRFSAERPKGSFSTLEIQRTEQGDSAMYLCASSSPAGEAYEQYFGPGTRLTVT.

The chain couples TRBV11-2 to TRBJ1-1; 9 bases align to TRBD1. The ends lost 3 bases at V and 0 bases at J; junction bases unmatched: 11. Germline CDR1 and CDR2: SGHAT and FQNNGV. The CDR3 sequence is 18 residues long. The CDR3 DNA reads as TGTGCCAGCAGCTTTGAAGGGGACAGGGTGGGAATGAACACTGAAGCTTTCTTT. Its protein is CASSFEGDRVGMNTEAFF.

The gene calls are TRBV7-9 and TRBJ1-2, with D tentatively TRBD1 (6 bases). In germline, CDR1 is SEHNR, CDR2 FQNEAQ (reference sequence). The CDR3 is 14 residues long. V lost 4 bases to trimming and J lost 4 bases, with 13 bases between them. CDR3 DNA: TGTGCCAGCAGCTATGCCACAGGGCTCTATGGCTACACCTTC. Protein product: CASSYATGLYGYTF.

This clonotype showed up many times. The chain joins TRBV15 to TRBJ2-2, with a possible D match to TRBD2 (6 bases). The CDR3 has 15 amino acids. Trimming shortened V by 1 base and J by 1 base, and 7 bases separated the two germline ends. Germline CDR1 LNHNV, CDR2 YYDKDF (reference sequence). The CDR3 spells CATSRVGGNTGELFF. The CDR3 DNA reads TGTGCCACCAGCAGAGTCGGGGGGAACACCGGGGAGCTGTTTTTT.

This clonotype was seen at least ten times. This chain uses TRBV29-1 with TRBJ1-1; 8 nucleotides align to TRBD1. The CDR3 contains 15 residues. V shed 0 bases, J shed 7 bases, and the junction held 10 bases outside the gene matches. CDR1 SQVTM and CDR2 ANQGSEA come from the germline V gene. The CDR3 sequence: CSVEDLRGTGFEAFF. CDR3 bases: TGCAGCGTTGAAGATCTTCGAGGGACAGGTTTTGAAGCTTTCTTT.

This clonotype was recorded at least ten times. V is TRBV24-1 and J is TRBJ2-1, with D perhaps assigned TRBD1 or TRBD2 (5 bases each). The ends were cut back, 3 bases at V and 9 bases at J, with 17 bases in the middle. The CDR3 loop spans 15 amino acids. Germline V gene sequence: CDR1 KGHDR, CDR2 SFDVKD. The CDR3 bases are TGTGCCACCAGTGATATACTCCTCGACAGCGGTGAGCAGTTCTTC. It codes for CATSDILLDSGEQFF.